The clone carrying this T cell receptor beta chain was recorded once. This entry belongs to a study of blood T cell repertoires in COVID-19. Study-level information: COVID-19 samples, acute and convalescent, were from the United States, Italy and Spain. PBMCs, B-cell-depleted T cells, or T cells provided the cDNA or gDNA that made up the material.

CDR3 length: 18 amino acids. CDR1 is MDHEN, CDR2 SYDVKM, per germline. The trim removed 4 bases at V and 5 bases at J, leaving 19 bases unmatched. The table came from immunoSEQ multiplex PCR; TCRdb's copy has only in-frame clones and leaves some out. The sample holds fewer than 65,000 clones, approximately 87% seen once. Sequenced input: peripheral blood. This chain uses TRBV28 with TRBJ2-7; 8 bases are shared with TRBD1. The receptor comes from a human donor in a cohort sampled during active COVID-19. For the CDR3, the DNA is TGTGCCAGCAGTTCACCCGGGACAGGAGTGTCTCTGATCGACGAGCAGTACTTC. This gives the protein CASSSPGTGVSLIDEQYF.